This T cell receptor beta chain is from a study of T cells in tumors after PD-1 blockade. The study, taken as a whole, reports: Blood contained roughly two fifths of the tumor's TCR clonotypes.

Sequencing used immunoSEQ multiplex PCR; TCRdb keeps in-frame clones, though not all of them. The sample carries approximately 63,000 clones, around 74% recorded once. V was cut by 1 base and J by 4 bases, with 16 bases left in between. CDR1 and CDR2 from the germline V gene are GTSNPN and SVGIG (reference sequence). The CDR3 loop spans 15 amino acids. Input was roughly 600 ng to 6,004 ng of genomic DNA from tumor or blood. This clone was picked up a small number of times. The antigen remains unidentified. The starting material was PBMCs, obtained after anti-PD-1 treatment. The TCR sequence derives from a human donor with basal cell carcinoma. J is TRBJ2-5 and V is TRBV30; tentative D call: TRBD1 (8 bases). The CDR3 nucleotides are TGTGCCTGGAGTGACCAACAGGGGGGGGGAGAGACCCAGTACTTC. Translating gives CAWSDQQGGGETQYF.